These 15 T cell receptor beta chains came from one sample sequenced in a study of vaccination and CD4 T cells after COVID-19 (dated by TCRdb to 2022 to 2024). Their specific antigens are unknown. Sample treatment or condition, as interpreted from the label and publication: roughly ten-day PBMC culture with coronavirus spike peptide pools or control peptides (ViraFEST assay). The library was built by means of PCR. The listed sequencing device is Illumina iSeq 100. TCR sequencing of DNA from cultured CD4+ T cells used the Oncomine TCR Beta short-read assay at the Johns Hopkins FTIC core. TCRdb trimmed public reads at Q25 via fastp, called clones via MiXCR and kept in-frame beta chains. Every entry covers one CDR3 protein and lists the most common genes and DNA from its rows. The sample table shows about 16,000 distinct CDR3 sequences, and roughly 63% are seen once. The ten largest clones represent 12% of the sample.

Input material: CD4+ T cells from blood, cultured in vitro. The receptors were gathered from a human donor who had recovered from COVID-19.

This clonotype has just one count. CDR3 DNA sequence: TGTGCCAGCAGCTTAGACGAGGGAACTGAAGCTTTCTTT. Protein product: CASSLDEGTEAFF. The chain joins TRBV7-9 to TRBJ1-1; D ambiguous. V was trimmed by 1 base and J by 5 bases, leaving 8 bases between them. The CDR3 consists of 13 residues. The V gene's germline CDR1 is SEHNR and CDR2 FQNEAQ (reference sequence). Variable domain in full (rest from reference TRBV7-9 and TRBJ1-1): DTGVSQNPRHKITKRGQNVTFRCDPISEHNRLYWYRQTLGQGPEFLTYFQNEAQLEKSRLLSDRFSAERPKGSFSTLEIQRTEQGDSAMYLCASSLDEGTEAFFGQGTRLTVV.

The chain uses TRBV6-1 and TRBJ1-2; D is perhaps TRBD1 (5 bases). The CDR3 runs to 13 residues. With 3 bases removed from V and 13 bases from J, the gap between germline ends came to 18 bases. Germline V CDR1 and CDR2: MNHNS, SASEGT. CDR3 sequence reads: CASSESGRVSLTF. The CDR3 region has the DNA TGTGCCAGCAGTGAGTCAGGCAGGGTTTCGCTCACCTTC.

Within the sample, this clonotype is medium-sized (0.01 to 0.1%). The chain has TRBV21-1 and TRBJ1-6. TRBV21-1 is annotated as a pseudogene. CDR3 length: 13 residues. The CDR3 loop is CAPRGSYNSPLHF. Here the CDR3 DNA reads TGTGCCCCACGGGGCTCCTATAATTCACCCCTCCACTTT.

The genes are TRBV21-1 and TRBJ1-1; the D segment call TRBD1 is taken from the table without a DNA check. TRBV21-1 is recorded as a pseudogene. This CDR3 has 16 amino acids. CDR3 coding DNA: TGTGCCAGCAGCGAAAAGGGGGGTGAGTGGAGAATTGAAGCTTTCTTT. It encodes CASSEKGGEWRIEAFF.

This clonotype turned up a few times. The chain couples TRBV2 to TRBJ2-7, with TRBD2 as a possible D gene (5 bases). This CDR3 contains 15 residues. Germline CDR1 SNHLY, CDR2 FYNNEI. Trimming cost V 6 bases and J 4 bases, with 19 bases left between them. In nucleotides, the CDR3 is TGTGCCAGCAGAGTAACGGGTAGCGCTCAATACGAGCAGTACTTC. Translation: CASRVTGSAQYEQYF.

The chain has TRBV6-1 and TRBJ2-7; 8 bases match TRBD1. With 6 bases clipped from V and 2 bases from J, the junction kept 15 bases outside the gene matches. The CDR3 has 17 residues. Per the germline V gene, CDR1 is MNHNS and CDR2 is SASEGT. The CDR3 here is CASSRRQGMSAPYEQYF. CDR3 DNA sequence: TGTGCCAGCAGCCGAAGACAGGGGATGTCAGCCCCCTACGAGCAGTACTTC.

This clonotype turned up a few times. The gene calls are TRBV7-9 and TRBJ2-3; the D gene is possibly TRBD2 (6 bases). The ends were cut back, 6 bases at V and 9 bases at J, with 13 bases in the middle. The CDR3 contains 12 residues. Germline V lookup: CDR1 SEHNR, CDR2 FQNEAQ (reference sequence). For the CDR3, the DNA is TGTGCCAGCAGTTGGACTAAAACCACGCAGTATTTT. As protein: CASSWTKTTQYF.

On this clonotype itself: At one boundary the junction diverges from the germline segment, which might be a read error. V and J are TRBV27 and TRBJ2-7; possibly TRBD2 for D (6 bases). Germline values: CDR1 MNHEY, CDR2 SMNVEV (reference sequence). The CDR3 consists of 16 residues. CDR3 nucleotides: TGTGCCATCAGTCTGGGGGGAAGGGACTCTTCCTACGAGCAGTACTTC. It translates to CAISLGGRDSSYEQYF.

This rearrangement joins TRBV11-3 to TRBJ1-2; unclear D gene. Germline lookup yields CDR1 SGHNT and CDR2 YENEEA. The V end lost 1 base, the J end lost 4 bases, and 1 base lay between the germline ends. CDR3 length equals 11 residues. In DNA form, the CDR3 reads TGTGCCAGCAGCTTAGTCTATGGCTACACCTTC. This sequence encodes CASSLVYGYTF.

V and J are TRBV6-4 and TRBJ2-3; 7 bases are a match to TRBD2. This CDR3 contains 14 residues. The V gene's germline CDR1 is MRHNA and CDR2 SNTAGT. Trimming cost V 2 bases and J 1 base; bases outside gene matches: 0. CDR3 sequence: CASSDGGGTDTQYF. CDR3 nucleotides: TGTGCCAGCAGTGACGGGGGGGGCACAGATACGCAGTATTTT.

The V and J genes are TRBV20-1 and TRBJ1-6; possibly TRBD1 for D (6 bases). Trimming took 8 bases from V and 10 from J, leaving 15 bases between them. The CDR3 has 12 amino acids. CDR1 and CDR2 (germline): DFQATT, SNEGSKA (reference sequence). CDR3 coding DNA: TGCAGTTCACAGGGTGGGACCTCACCCCTCCACTTT. This encodes CSSQGGTSPLHF.

V usage is TRBV11-2 and J usage is TRBJ1-1; D is possibly TRBD1 (6 bases). The CDR3 consists of 14 residues. Trimming shortened V by 5 bases and J by 1 base, and 11 bases separated the two germline ends. Germline V gives CDR1 SGHAT, CDR2 FQNNGV. The CDR3 DNA sequence: TGTGCCAGCAGCGTACAACAGGGGAACACTGAAGCTTTCTTT. Encoded protein: CASSVQQGNTEAFF.

This clonotype came up a few times. The chain has TRBV7-6 and TRBJ2-7, with D perhaps given as TRBD1 or TRBD2 (6 bases each). CDR3 length equals 18 residues. From germline, CDR1 is SGHVS and CDR2 FNYEAQ. Between the trimmed V and J ends, which lost 6 bases and 0 bases, there was a span of 24 bases. The CDR3 is CASSFPANRAGSSYEQYF. The CDR3 coding sequence is TGTGCCAGCAGTTTCCCCGCCAACAGGGCCGGGAGCTCCTACGAGCAGTACTTC.

The rearrangement joins TRBV15 to TRBJ1-5; 7 bases are a match to TRBD1. Germline V gene sequence: CDR1 LNHNV, CDR2 YYDKDF (reference sequence). There are 14 residues in the CDR3. V shed 4 bases, J shed 1 base, and the junction held 1 base outside the gene matches. The CDR3 DNA follows: TGTGCCACCAGCAAGGGGGCGAGCAATCAGCCCCAGCATTTT. This sequence encodes CATSKGASNQPQHF.

The CDR3 DNA sequence: TGCGCCAGCAGCTTGGGAGGGACTGGTGGCTACACCTTC. Translated: CASSLGGTGGYTF. The V call is TRBV5-1, the J call TRBJ1-2, with D maybe TRBD1 (5 bases). Germline-derived CDR1 and CDR2 are SGHRS and YFSETQ. This CDR3 spans 13 amino acids. V gave up 0 bases and J gave up 7 bases, with 10 bases separating them.